The 24 T cell receptor beta chains presented below share a single source sample, sequenced in a study of naive and memory T cell subsets (TCRdb year 2017). Using 3' ligation of a UMI-containing oligonucleotide to TCR cDNA, the study laid out a robust and sensitive protocol to amplify, sequence and analyze TCRs. The method behind the library was 5' RACE. TCRdb shows the sequencer as Illumina MiSeq. The ligated cDNA was amplified in four rounds of PCR with nested alpha and beta constant region primers together with the SP2 primer. TCRdb reran the public reads through fastp at Q25 and MiXCR, keeping productive beta chains. Rows are combined by CDR3 protein, so each entry shows the most common genes and DNA. Here the sample has more than 50,000 distinct CDR3 sequences; approximately 8% occur a single time. 15% to 20% of the sample is held by the ten biggest clonotypes. These TCRs come from a female donor in good health.

This chain uses TRBV12-3 or TRBV12-4 with TRBJ2-2, with D uncertain. V was cut by 3 bases and J by 1 base, with 12 bases left in between. CDR3 length equals 16 residues. CDR3 DNA sequence: TGTGCCAGCAGTTTGGGGATTTTTTTGAACACCGGGGAGCTGTTTTTT. Translating it yields CASSLGIFLNTGELFF.

The genes are TRBV7-9 and TRBJ2-1; 9 bases fit TRBD1. This CDR3 has 15 amino acids. The germline V gene has CDR1 SEHNR and CDR2 FQNEAQ (reference sequence). The trim removed 6 bases at V and 2 bases at J, leaving 5 bases unmatched. The CDR3 DNA follows: TGTGCCAGCAGTCGTCGGGACAGGGCCTACAATGAGCAGTTCTTC. Translated: CASSRRDRAYNEQFF.

The chain links TRBV28 to TRBJ2-7; no reliable D call. The CDR3 extends over 12 amino acids. Germline-derived CDR1 and CDR2 are MDHEN and SYDVKM. V was cut by 10 bases and J by 1 base, with 11 bases left in between. This CDR3 reads CATLDISYEQYF. The DNA of the CDR3 is TGTGCCACCTTAGACATATCCTACGAGCAGTACTTC.

This clonotype was detected ten times or more. The chain joins TRBV12-3 or TRBV12-4 to TRBJ2-3; 12 nucleotides align to TRBD2. V lost 5 bases to trimming and J lost 7 bases; unmatched junction nucleotides: 7. CDR3 length: 15 amino acids. The CDR3 sequence: CASSPPSGGANTQYF. CDR3 in DNA: TGTGCCAGCAGTCCGCCTAGCGGGGGGGCAAATACGCAGTATTTT.

J is TRBJ2-1 and V is TRBV5-1, with D tentatively TRBD1 (6 bases). V was pared by 7 bases and J by 4 bases, with 21 bases between. The CDR3 is 16 amino acids. The germline V gene has CDR1 SGHRS and CDR2 YFSETQ. CDR3 sequence (DNA): TGCGCCAGCTTCCCAACCTCAGGGGTTTGGTACAATGAGCAGTTCTTC. Translated, it gives CASFPTSGVWYNEQFF.

This clonotype was recorded only once. This sequence joins TRBV12-3 or TRBV12-4 and TRBJ2-1; 8 bases line up with TRBD2. V shed 10 bases, J shed 9 bases, and the junction held 8 bases outside the gene matches. The CDR3 is made up of 12 amino acids. The CDR3 nucleotides are TGTGCCACCTCGACGGGGGGGCCTGAGCAGTTCTTC. Protein product: CATSTGGPEQFF.

The V call is TRBV6-1, the J call TRBJ2-7, with D hard to call. V lost 3 bases, J lost 6 bases, and 15 bases lay in between. The CDR3 has 14 amino acids. CDR1 is MNHNS, CDR2 SASEGT, per germline. CDR3 DNA: TGTGCCAGCAGTGAGCTAGGACGGTCTCTCGAGCAGTACTTC. It yields the protein CASSELGRSLEQYF.

This clonotype has a count of ten or more. The chain couples TRBV29-1 to TRBJ2-7, with 14 nucleotides matching TRBD2. There are 17 residues in the CDR3. Germline CDR1 SQVTM, CDR2 ANQGSEA. V shed 4 bases and J 0 bases; nucleotides not matched to a gene: 8. The CDR3 reads CSVAGLAGESRSYEQYF. The CDR3 DNA reads as TGCAGCGTTGCGGGACTAGCGGGAGAGTCGCGCTCCTACGAGCAGTACTTC.

This clonotype appeared a few times. This chain uses TRBV6-1 with TRBJ1-5; TRBD1 is a possible D gene (5 bases). The CDR3 runs 15 residues. V lost 1 base and J lost 2, with 9 bases in between. Germline V gives CDR1 MNHNS, CDR2 SASEGT. The CDR3 DNA is TGTGCCAGCAGTGAAGGCAGGGTTGGCAATCAGCCCCAGCATTTT. Protein product: CASSEGRVGNQPQHF.

Turning to this clonotype: A read error is possible here, since a much larger clone lies one base away. The chain is built from TRBV4-1 and TRBJ1-1; no clear D gene. V lost 8 bases, J lost 3 bases, and 13 bases lay in between. The CDR3 loop spans 13 amino acids. The germline V gene encodes CDR1 MGHRA and CDR2 YSYEKL. The chain's CDR3 is CASRNSFDTEAFF. CDR3 DNA: TGCGCCAGCCGGAACAGTTTCGACACTGAAGCTTTCTTT.

This clonotype was detected a few times. The chain employs TRBV7-8 and TRBJ2-1; 9 nucleotides match TRBD2. With V trimmed by 5 bases and J by 6 bases, 14 bases remained unmatched. There are 17 residues in the CDR3. Germline CDR1 SGHVS, CDR2 FQNEAQ. The CDR3 DNA reads TGTGCCAGCAGCGGGATTCTAACTAGCGGGTCAATCAATGAGCAGTTCTTC. It translates to CASSGILTSGSINEQFF.

The table lists this clonotype with a few counts. The CDR3 sequence: CASGPGGGTPFQETQYF. In DNA form, the CDR3 reads TGTGCCAGCGGCCCGGGGGGGGGCACCCCGTTCCAAGAGACCCAGTACTTC. The V and J genes are TRBV6-5 and TRBJ2-5; 8 nucleotides agree with TRBD2. The CDR3 has 17 residues. V shed 8 bases, J shed 1 base, and the junction held 15 bases outside the gene matches. Germline CDR1 and CDR2: MNHEY and SVGAGI.

This clonotype was picked up many times. This rearrangement joins TRBV29-1 to TRBJ1-4; D not certain. Between the trimmed V and J ends, which lost 7 bases and 3 bases, there was a span of 15 bases. CDR1 and CDR2 (germline): SQVTM, ANQGSEA. This CDR3 is built from 14 residues. The CDR3 here is CSAAPPGANEKLFF. The DNA for the CDR3 is TGCAGCGCGGCCCCCCCGGGAGCTAATGAAAAACTGTTTTTT.

The table lists this clonotype with many counts. The rearrangement links TRBV20-1 to TRBJ2-5; 11 nucleotides agree with TRBD1. Germline V gives CDR1 DFQATT, CDR2 SNEGSKA (reference sequence). The V and J ends lost 6 bases and 2 bases, in that order; junction bases with no gene match: 5. This CDR3 contains 14 residues. CDR3 DNA sequence: TGCAGTGCAAGGACAGGGGGCCCTCAAGAGACCCAGTACTTC. Translation gives CSARTGGPQETQYF.

The chain links TRBV7-3 to TRBJ1-5; D remains ambiguous. This CDR3 has 13 residues. CDR1 is SGHTA, CDR2 FQGTGA, per germline. The V and J ends lost 4 bases and 4 bases respectively, with 8 bases between them. CDR3 loop: CASSSSTNQPQHF. Here the CDR3 DNA reads TGTGCCAGCAGCTCTTCGACAAATCAGCCCCAGCATTTT.

This clonotype has a count of ten or more. The chain has TRBV7-2 and TRBJ2-2; D is unclear. Germline CDR1 SGHTA, CDR2 FQGNSA. V dropped 2 bases and J dropped 7 bases, with 14 bases sitting between them. The CDR3 runs to 15 residues. Written as DNA, the CDR3 is TGTGCCAGCAGCTTAAACCCACTCGCCGGCGGGGAGCTGTTTTTT. Translating gives CASSLNPLAGGELFF.

The chain joins TRBV11-2 to TRBJ1-5, with D possibly matching TRBD1 (6 bases). From germline, CDR1 is SGHAT and CDR2 FQNNGV. CDR3 length: 15 amino acids. V lost 8 bases, J lost 5 bases, and 19 bases lay in between. CDR3 DNA sequence: TGTGCCAGCGGAAGTGCGAACAGGGAGGATCAGCCCCAGCATTTT. As protein: CASGSANREDQPQHF.

To note about this clonotype: This clone may be a read error of a much larger clone one base away. DNA of the CDR3: TGCGCCAGCAGCTTAACAGGGGCAAAAGAAGCTTTCTTT. Translated, it gives CASSLTGAKEAFF. This sequence joins TRBV5-1 and TRBJ1-1; the match to TRBD1 covers 7 bases. The CDR3 has 13 amino acids. In germline, CDR1 is SGHRS, CDR2 YFSETQ. The trim removed 2 bases at V and 8 bases at J, leaving 6 bases unmatched. The complete variable domain, with remaining parts taken from reference TRBV5-1 and TRBJ1-1, reads KAGVTQTPRYLIKTRGQQVTLSCSPISGHRSVSWYQQTPGQGLQFLFEYFSETQRNKGNFPGRFSGRQFSNSRSEMNVSTLELGDSALYLCASSLTGAKEAFFGQGTRLTVV.

This clonotype was observed a handful of times. The V call is TRBV27, the J call TRBJ1-2; 8 bases are a match to TRBD1. CDR3 length: 15 amino acids. With 6 bases clipped from V and 3 bases from J, the junction kept 9 bases outside the gene matches. Germline CDR1 MNHEY, CDR2 SMNVEV (reference sequence). In nucleotides, the CDR3 is TGTGCCAGCAGCTACGGACAGGGAGATTACTATGGCTACACCTTC. It encodes CASSYGQGDYYGYTF.

This sequence joins TRBV19 and TRBJ2-7, with D possibly TRBD1 on 6 matching bases. With 4 bases removed from V and 3 bases from J, the gap between germline ends came to 10 bases. Germline CDR1 LNHDA, CDR2 SQIVND (reference sequence). CDR3 size: 13 residues. CDR3 amino acids: CASSTQGGYEQYF. CDR3 sequence (DNA): TGTGCCAGTAGTACCCAAGGGGGCTACGAGCAGTACTTC.

This clonotype was counted ten times or more. The genes are TRBV20-1 and TRBJ2-7; 10 positions agree with TRBD2. The CDR3 is 14 residues long. The germline gives CDR1 DFQATT, CDR2 SNEGSKA (reference sequence). V gave up 3 bases and J gave up 6 bases; unmatched junction bases: 8. The CDR3 region is CSASRAGGVSEQYF. The CDR3 region has the DNA TGCAGTGCTAGCCGAGCGGGAGGGGTGAGCGAGCAGTACTTC.

This clonotype has at least ten counts. The chain combines TRBV28 with TRBJ2-2; 11 bases agree with TRBD2. This CDR3 spans 15 amino acids. V shed 5 bases and J 6 bases; nucleotides not matched to a gene: 5. Per the germline V gene, CDR1 is MDHEN and CDR2 is SYDVKM. The CDR3, as DNA: TGTGCCAGCAGTCGCCTAGCGGGAGGCTCCGGGGAGCTGTTTTTT. This sequence encodes CASSRLAGGSGELFF.

There are many counts of this clonotype. This chain connects TRBV27 to TRBJ1-2; D remains ambiguous. The V and J ends lost 4 bases and 2 bases respectively, with 8 bases between them. The CDR3 contains 13 residues. CDR1 and CDR2 (germline): MNHEY, SMNVEV (reference sequence). CDR3 sequence: CASSYAANYGYTF. For the CDR3, the DNA is TGTGCCAGCAGTTATGCAGCAAACTATGGCTACACCTTC.

This clonotype was seen repeatedly, ten times or more. CDR3 bases: TGTGCCACCACCCCCTCTGGGCACAGGGGATCTAACGAGCAGTACTTC. Translating gives CATTPSGHRGSNEQYF. The chain joins TRBV28 to TRBJ2-7, with TRBD1 matching 7 bases. CDR1 and CDR2 (germline): MDHEN, SYDVKM. The CDR3 sequence is 16 residues long. J was trimmed by 5 bases and V by 10 bases; bases with no gene match: 20. The variable domain in full, with the rest retrieved from reference TRBV28 and TRBJ2-7, is DVKVTQSSRYLVKRTGEKVFLECVQDMDHENMFWYRQDPGLGLRLIYFSYDVKMKEKGDIPEGYSVSREKKERFSLILESASTNQTSMYLCATTPSGHRGSNEQYFGPGTRLTVT.